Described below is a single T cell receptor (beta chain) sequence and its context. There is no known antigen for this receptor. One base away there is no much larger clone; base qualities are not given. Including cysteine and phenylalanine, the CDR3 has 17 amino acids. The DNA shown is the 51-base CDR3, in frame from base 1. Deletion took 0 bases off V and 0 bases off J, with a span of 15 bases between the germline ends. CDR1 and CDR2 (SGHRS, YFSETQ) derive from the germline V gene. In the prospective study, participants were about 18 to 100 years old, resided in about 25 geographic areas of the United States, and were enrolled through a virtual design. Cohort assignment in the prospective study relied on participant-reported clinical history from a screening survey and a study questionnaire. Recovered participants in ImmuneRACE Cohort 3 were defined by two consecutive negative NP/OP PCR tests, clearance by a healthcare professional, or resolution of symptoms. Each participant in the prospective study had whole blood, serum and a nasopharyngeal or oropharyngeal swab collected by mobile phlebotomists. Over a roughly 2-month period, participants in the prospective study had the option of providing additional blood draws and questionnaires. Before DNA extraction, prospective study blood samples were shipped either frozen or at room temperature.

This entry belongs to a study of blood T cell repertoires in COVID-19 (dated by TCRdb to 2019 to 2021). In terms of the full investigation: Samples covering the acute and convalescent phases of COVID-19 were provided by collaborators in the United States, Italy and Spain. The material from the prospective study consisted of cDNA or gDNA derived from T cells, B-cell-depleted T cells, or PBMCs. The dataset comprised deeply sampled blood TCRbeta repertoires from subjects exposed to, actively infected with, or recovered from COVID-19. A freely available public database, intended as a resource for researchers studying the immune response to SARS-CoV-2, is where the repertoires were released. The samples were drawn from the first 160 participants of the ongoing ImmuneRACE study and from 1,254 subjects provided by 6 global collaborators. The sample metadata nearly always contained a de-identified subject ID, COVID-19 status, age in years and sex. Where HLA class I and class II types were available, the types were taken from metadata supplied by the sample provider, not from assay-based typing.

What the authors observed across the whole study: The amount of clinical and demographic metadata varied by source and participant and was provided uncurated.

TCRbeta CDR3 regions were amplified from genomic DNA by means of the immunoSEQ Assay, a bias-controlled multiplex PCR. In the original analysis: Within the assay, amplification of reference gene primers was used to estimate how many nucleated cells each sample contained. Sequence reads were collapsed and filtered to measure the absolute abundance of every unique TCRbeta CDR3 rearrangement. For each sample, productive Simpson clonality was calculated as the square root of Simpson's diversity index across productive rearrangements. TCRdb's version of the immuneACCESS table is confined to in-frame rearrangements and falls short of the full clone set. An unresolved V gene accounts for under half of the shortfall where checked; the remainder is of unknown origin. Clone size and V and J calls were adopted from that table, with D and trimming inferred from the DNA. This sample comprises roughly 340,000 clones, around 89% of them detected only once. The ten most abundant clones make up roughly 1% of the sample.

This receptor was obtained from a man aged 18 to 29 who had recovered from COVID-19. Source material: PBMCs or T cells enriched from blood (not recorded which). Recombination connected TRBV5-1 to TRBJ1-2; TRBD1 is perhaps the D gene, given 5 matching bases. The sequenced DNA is TGCGCCAGCAGCTTGGATAGGGGACTACTAGCTAACTATGGCTACACCTTC. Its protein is CASSLDRGLLANYGYTF.